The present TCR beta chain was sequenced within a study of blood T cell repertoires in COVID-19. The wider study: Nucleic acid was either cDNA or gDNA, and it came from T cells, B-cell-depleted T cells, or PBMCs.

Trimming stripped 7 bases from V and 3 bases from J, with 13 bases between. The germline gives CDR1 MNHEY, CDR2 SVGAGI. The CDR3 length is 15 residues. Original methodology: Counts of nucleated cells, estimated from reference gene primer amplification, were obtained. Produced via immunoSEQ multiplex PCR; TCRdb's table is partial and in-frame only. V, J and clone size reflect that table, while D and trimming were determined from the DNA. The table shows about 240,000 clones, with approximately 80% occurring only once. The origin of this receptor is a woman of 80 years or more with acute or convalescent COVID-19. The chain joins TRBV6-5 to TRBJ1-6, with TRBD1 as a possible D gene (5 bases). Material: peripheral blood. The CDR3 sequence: CASTEGQSYNSPLHF. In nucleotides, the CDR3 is TGTGCCAGCACGGAGGGGCAGAGCTATAATTCACCCCTCCACTTT.